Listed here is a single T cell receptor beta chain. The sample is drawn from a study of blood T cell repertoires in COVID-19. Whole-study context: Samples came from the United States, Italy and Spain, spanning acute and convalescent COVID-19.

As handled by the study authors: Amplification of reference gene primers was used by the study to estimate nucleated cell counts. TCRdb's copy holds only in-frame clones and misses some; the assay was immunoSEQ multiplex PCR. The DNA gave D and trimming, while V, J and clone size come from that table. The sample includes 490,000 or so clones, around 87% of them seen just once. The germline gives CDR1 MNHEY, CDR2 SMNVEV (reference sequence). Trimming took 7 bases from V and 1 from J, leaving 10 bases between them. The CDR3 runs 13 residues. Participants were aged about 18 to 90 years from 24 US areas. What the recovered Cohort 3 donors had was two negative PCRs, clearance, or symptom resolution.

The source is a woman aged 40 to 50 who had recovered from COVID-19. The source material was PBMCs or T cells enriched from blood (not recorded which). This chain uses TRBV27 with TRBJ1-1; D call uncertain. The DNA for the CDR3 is TGTGCCAGCACCACGAGAGGGAACACTGAAGCTTTCTTT. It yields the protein CASTTRGNTEAFF.